The 26 T cell receptor beta chains listed next were all sequenced from one sample in a study of CD8 T cells in Susac syndrome. RNA in amounts of roughly 0.5 to 1 ug was reverse transcribed with random hexamers. TCRdb reanalysed the immunoSEQ multiplex PCR reads using MiXCR and keeps one entry per CDR3 protein. This repertoire shows 200,000 to 250,000 distinct CDR3 sequences, around 93% found once; its top ten account for about 0.08%. Sequences were obtained from CD4+ T cells from PBMCs. Receptor source: a human donor with multiple sclerosis.

The chain joins TRBV3-1 to TRBJ1-1; perhaps TRBD1 as D (5 bases). The germline CDR1 and CDR2 sequences are LGHDT and YNNKEL (reference sequence). With 4 bases removed from V and 5 bases from J, the gap between germline ends came to 11 bases. The CDR3 loop spans 13 amino acids. The CDR3 loop reads CASSPRGRTEAFF. DNA of the CDR3: TGTGCCAGCAGCCCCCGGGGCCGTACTGAAGCTTTCTTT.

The genes are TRBV30 and TRBJ2-2, with D possibly TRBD1 on 5 matching bases. The CDR3 is 14 residues long. CDR1 GTSNPN and CDR2 SVGIG come from the germline V gene (reference sequence). Trimming removed 2 bases at V and 6 bases at J, with 13 bases between. CDR3: CAWSLDNLSGELFF. The CDR3 DNA is TGTGCCTGGAGTTTGGACAACTTGTCCGGGGAGCTGTTTTTT.

The J gene is TRBJ2-5, the V gene TRBV5-6; 11 nucleotides align to TRBD2. The CDR3 totals 15 residues. Germline V CDR1 and CDR2: SGHDT, YYEEEE. With V trimmed by 2 bases and J by 5 bases, 5 bases remained unmatched. The CDR3 sequence: CASSLLAGAGETQYF. The CDR3 DNA reads TGTGCCAGCAGCTTACTAGCGGGGGCAGGGGAGACCCAGTACTTC. The full variable domain, rest sourced from reference TRBV5-6 and TRBJ2-5, is DAGVTQSPTHLIKTRGQQVTLRCSPKSGHDTVSWYQQALGQGPQFIFQYYEEEERQRGNFPDRFSGHQFPNYSSELNVNALLLGDSALYLCASSLLAGAGETQYFGPGTRLLVL.

The V call is TRBV19, the J call TRBJ1-2; D is uncertain. V was trimmed by 4 bases and J by 3 bases, leaving 9 bases between them. This CDR3 has 13 residues. CDR1 is LNHDA and CDR2 is SQIVND in the germline V gene (reference sequence). DNA for the CDR3: TGTGCCAGTAGTACCCAGCTGTACTATGGCTACACCTTC. The encoded protein is CASSTQLYYGYTF.

The chain couples TRBV6-4 to TRBJ2-1; D possibly uses TRBD1 or TRBD2 (5 bases each). CDR1 is MRHNA and CDR2 is SNTAGT in the germline V gene. V lost 0 bases, J lost 3 bases, and 15 bases lay in between. The CDR3 contains 17 residues. The CDR3 DNA reads TGTGCCAGCAGTGACTCCGGGTGGGGGTCAGGCTACAATGAGCAGTTCTTC. Encoded protein: CASSDSGWGSGYNEQFF.

This clonotype was picked up a small number of times. The chain has TRBV20-1 and TRBJ2-7, with TRBD2 matching over 13 bases. The CDR3 contains 15 residues. The germline V gene has CDR1 DFQATT and CDR2 SNEGSKA (reference sequence). V lost 6 bases to trimming and J lost 5 bases; unmatched junction nucleotides: 10. The CDR3, as DNA: TGCAGTGCGAAGGGACTAGCGGGGTTTTTAGACGAGCAGTACTTC. Translating gives CSAKGLAGFLDEQYF.

The chain joins TRBV5-4 to TRBJ2-7, with 11 bases identical to TRBD1. Per germline, CDR1 SGHNT and CDR2 YYREEE (reference sequence). This CDR3 region has 16 residues. Unmatched junction bases numbered 13, after V lost 6 bases and J lost 5 bases. Written as DNA, the CDR3 is TGTGCCAGCACGATTAAAGGGACAGGGGGTTTCCACGAGCAGTACTTC. This codes for CASTIKGTGGFHEQYF.

J is TRBJ1-4 and V is TRBV15; 8 nucleotides align to TRBD1. Per the germline V gene, CDR1 is LNHNV and CDR2 is YYDKDF (reference sequence). After removal of 5 bases from V and 8 bases from J, the junction contained 7 bases not matched to a gene. The CDR3 totals 14 residues. The CDR3 DNA follows: TGTGCCACCAGCTATGACAGGGGCGACGAAAAACTGTTTTTT. It translates to CATSYDRGDEKLFF.

The rearrangement joins TRBV11-2 to TRBJ2-7; 8 bases map to TRBD2. The CDR3 is 14 amino acids. Germline V gene lookup returns CDR1 SGHAT and CDR2 FQNNGV. Trimming at V came to 4 bases and at J to 6 bases, leaving 8 bases not matched to a gene. CDR3 sequence: CASSSSQGLVEQYF. The CDR3 nucleotides read TGTGCCAGCAGCTCCAGTCAGGGACTAGTCGAGCAGTACTTC. The variable domain in full, completed from reference TRBV11-2 and TRBJ2-7, reads EAGVAQSPRYKIIEKRQSVAFWCNPISGHATLYWYQQILGQGPKLLIQFQNNGVVDDSQLPKDRFSAERLKGVDSTLKIQPAKLEDSAVYLCASSSSQGLVEQYFGPGTRLTVT.

CDR3 protein: CASSDFTGANYGYTF. For the CDR3, the DNA is TGTGCCAGCAGTGACTTTACAGGGGCTAACTATGGCTACACCTTC. The chain links TRBV25-1 to TRBJ1-2, with 7 bases identical to TRBD1. The CDR3 runs 15 residues. V lost 3 bases, J lost 0 bases, and 4 bases stayed unmatched. Germline V gene sequence: CDR1 MGHDK, CDR2 SYGVNS.

The chain carries TRBV29-1 and TRBJ2-1; D is perhaps TRBD2 (6 bases). Germline CDR1 is SQVTM and CDR2 is ANQGSEA. CDR3 length equals 14 residues. Trimming took off 6 bases at V and 3 bases at J, with 15 bases between the two ends. CDR3 coding DNA: TGCAGCGTAGAACGGGGGACCCTCTACAATGAGCAGTTCTTC. Protein sequence: CSVERGTLYNEQFF.

V gene TRBV27 combines with J gene TRBJ1-1; 8 bases are a match to TRBD1. Trimming took 5 bases from V and 6 from J; bases not matched to a gene: 11. CDR3 size: 15 residues. Germline V gives CDR1 MNHEY, CDR2 SMNVEV (reference sequence). In DNA, the CDR3 is TGTGCCAGCAGTGGGATGGGACAGGTCCTGGCTGAAGCTTTCTTT. Protein: CASSGMGQVLAEAFF.

J is TRBJ2-3 and V is TRBV7-2; tentative D call: TRBD1 (6 bases). Germline values: CDR1 SGHTA, CDR2 FQGNSA. V was pared by 6 bases and J by 0 bases, with 10 bases between. The CDR3 sequence is 14 residues long. DNA of the CDR3: TGTGCCAGCAGAGTTGGGGGCAGCACAGATACGCAGTATTTT. Residues: CASRVGGSTDTQYF.

The chain employs TRBV20-1 and TRBJ2-3, with D perhaps matching TRBD2 (6 bases). Germline V lookup: CDR1 DFQATT, CDR2 SNEGSKA (reference sequence). This CDR3 has 12 residues. Trimming left V 3 bases short and J 6 bases short, with 10 bases between. The CDR3 DNA reads TGCAGTGCTAGCGTCGGAGGGGATACGCAGTATTTT. Translated, it gives CSASVGGDTQYF.

The chain couples TRBV20-1 to TRBJ1-1; TRBD1 is a possible D gene (5 bases). The V end was cut by 0 bases, the J end by 1 base, with 12 bases between. CDR1 and CDR2 (germline): DFQATT, SNEGSKA (reference sequence). CDR3 length equals 15 residues. DNA of the CDR3: TGCAGTGCTAGAGATCGGTCAGGGAGGAACACTGAAGCTTTCTTT. It codes for CSARDRSGRNTEAFF.

The V call is TRBV9, the J call TRBJ2-6; 7 bases align to TRBD1. The length of the CDR3 is 18 residues. J was trimmed by 0 bases and V by 0 bases; bases with no gene match: 6. Germline CDR1 reads SGDLS; CDR2 reads YYNGEE. The CDR3 DNA follows: TGTGCCAGCAGCGTAGCCGGACAGGTTTCCTCTGGGGCCAACGTCCTGACTTTC. It encodes CASSVAGQVSSGANVLTF.

The rearrangement links TRBV30 to TRBJ1-2, with TRBD1 matching over 7 bases. This CDR3 is 14 amino acids long. J was trimmed by 2 bases and V by 7 bases; bases with no gene match: 10. Per germline, CDR1 GTSNPN and CDR2 SVGIG (reference sequence). DNA of the CDR3: TGTGCCTCCGACAGGGCACCGCTGAACTATGGCTACACCTTC. It yields the protein CASDRAPLNYGYTF.

V gene TRBV20-1 combines with J gene TRBJ2-3; D is unclear. Trimming shortened V by 6 bases and J by 2 bases, and 15 bases separated the two germline ends. This CDR3 region has 14 residues. Per germline, CDR1 DFQATT and CDR2 SNEGSKA (reference sequence). The CDR3 sequence is CSARSSYYTDTQYF. DNA of the CDR3: TGCAGTGCCCGGAGCAGCTACTACACAGATACGCAGTATTTT.

The gene calls are TRBV12-3 or TRBV12-4 and TRBJ1-1, with D uncertain. Trimming pared 3 bases from V and 0 bases from J, leaving 5 bases between. The CDR3 is 13 residues long. The CDR3 here is CASSLKLNTEAFF. The CDR3 coding sequence is TGTGCCAGCAGTTTGAAGTTGAACACTGAAGCTTTCTTT.

The CDR3 spells CASSVQTGDTGETQYF. For the CDR3, the DNA is TGTGCCAGCAGCGTGCAAACAGGGGATACAGGGGAGACCCAGTACTTC. The chain combines TRBV9 with TRBJ2-5; 7 bases match TRBD1. The CDR3 consists of 16 residues. The J segment lost 5 bases and the V segment lost 2 bases, leaving 12 bases of the junction unmatched. CDR1 SGDLS and CDR2 YYNGEE come from the germline V gene.

The V gene is TRBV20-1, the J gene TRBJ2-3; D ambiguous. The CDR3 is 12 residues long. The ends were cut back, 1 base at V and 2 bases at J, with 4 bases in the middle. Per the germline V gene, CDR1 is DFQATT and CDR2 is SNEGSKA (reference sequence). The CDR3 sequence is CSARVPTDTQYF. In nucleotides, the CDR3 is TGCAGTGCTAGAGTTCCCACAGATACGCAGTATTTT.

A note on this clonotype: One end of the junction does not line up with germline, which may come from a read error. The rearrangement joins TRBV20-1 to TRBJ1-1; possible D gene TRBD1, 5 bases. The germline gives CDR1 DFQATT, CDR2 SNEGSKA (reference sequence). The CDR3 covers 15 residues. The CDR3 DNA reads as TGCAGTGCTAGGTCCGGGACCTATGGAAACACTGAAGCCTTCTTT. This codes for CSARSGTYGNTEAFF.

The chain combines TRBV29-1 with TRBJ1-2, with D perhaps TRBD1 (5 bases). The germline V gene encodes CDR1 SQVTM and CDR2 ANQGSEA. V was shortened by 3 bases and J by 8 bases, with 10 bases between the two germline ends. The CDR3 is 11 amino acids. The CDR3 coding sequence is TGCAGCGTTGATTCAGGGAACGGCTACACCTTC. It yields the protein CSVDSGNGYTF.

This rearrangement joins TRBV18 to TRBJ1-6; D call uncertain. The CDR3 loop spans 13 amino acids. V lost 2 bases, J lost 9 bases, and 8 bases lay in between. Per the germline V gene, CDR1 is KGHSH and CDR2 is LQKENI. DNA for the CDR3: TGTGCCAGCTCACCAGGGAAGGGTTCACCCCTCCACTTT. The encoded protein is CASSPGKGSPLHF. Drawing the rest from reference TRBV18 and TRBJ1-6, the complete variable domain is NAGVMQNPRHLVRRRGQEARLRCSPMKGHSHVYWYRQLPEEGLKFMVYLQKENIIDESGMPKERFSAEFPKEGPSILRIQQVVRGDSAAYFCASSPGKGSPLHFGNGTRLTVT.

CDR3 sequence: CASSLMRAGEQYF. The CDR3 DNA is TGTGCCAGCAGTTTAATGCGAGCTGGGGAGCAGTACTTC. The V call is TRBV6-2 or TRBV6-3, the J call TRBJ2-7; D gene ambiguous. This CDR3 has 13 residues. The V end was cut by 4 bases, the J end by 7 bases, with 14 bases between. Germline-derived CDR1 and CDR2 are MNHEY and SVGEGT.

The rearrangement links TRBV7-8 to TRBJ1-1; D ambiguous. Trimming stripped 5 bases from V and 0 bases from J, with 7 bases between. The CDR3 length is 13 residues. The germline V gene encodes CDR1 SGHVS and CDR2 FQNEAQ. The CDR3 DNA sequence: TGTGCCAGCAGCCCTATAGTGAACACTGAAGCTTTCTTT. Translation gives CASSPIVNTEAFF.